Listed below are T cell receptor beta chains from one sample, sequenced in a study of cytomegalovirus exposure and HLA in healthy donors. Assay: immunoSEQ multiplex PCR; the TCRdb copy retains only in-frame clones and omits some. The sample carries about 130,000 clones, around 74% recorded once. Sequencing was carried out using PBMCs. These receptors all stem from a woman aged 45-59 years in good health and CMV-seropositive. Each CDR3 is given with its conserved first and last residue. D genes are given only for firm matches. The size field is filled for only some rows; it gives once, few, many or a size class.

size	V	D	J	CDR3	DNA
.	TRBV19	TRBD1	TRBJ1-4	CASSIAGTGYEKLFF	TGTGCCAGTAGTATCGCCGGGACAGGGTACGAAAAACTGTTTTTT
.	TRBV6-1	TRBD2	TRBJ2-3	CASSARLAASTDTQYF	TGTGCCAGCAGTGCCCGACTAGCGGCTAGCACAGATACGCAGTATTTT
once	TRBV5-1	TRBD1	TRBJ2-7	CASRTGTGSYEQYF	TGCGCCAGCAGAACCGGGACAGGGAGTTACGAGCAGTACTTC
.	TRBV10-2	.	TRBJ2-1	CASSGTTNRTLYNEQFF	TGCGCCAGCAGTGGGACTACCAACCGGACCCTATACAATGAGCAGTTCTTC
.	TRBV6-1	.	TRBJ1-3	CASSQNGGSGNTIYF	TGTGCCAGCAGTCAGAACGGGGGCTCTGGAAACACCATATATTTT
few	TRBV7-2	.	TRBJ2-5	CASSSQETQYF	TGTGCCAGCAGCTCACAAGAGACCCAGTACTTC
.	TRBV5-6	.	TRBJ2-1	CASSPIDVQARYNEQFF	TGTGCCAGCAGCCCTATTGACGTCCAGGCCCGATACAATGAGCAGTTCTTC
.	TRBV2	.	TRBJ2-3	CASTREADTQYF	TGTGCCAGCACCCGGGAAGCAGATACGCAGTATTTT
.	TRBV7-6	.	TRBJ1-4	CASSLGPANEKLFF	TGTGCCAGCAGCCTTGGGCCGGCAAATGAAAAACTGTTTTTT
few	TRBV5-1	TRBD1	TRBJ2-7	CASRPGTAYEQYF	TGCGCCAGCAGACCCGGGACAGCTTACGAGCAGTACTTC
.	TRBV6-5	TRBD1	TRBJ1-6	CASSRFGQGFSPLHF	TGTGCCAGCAGCAGGTTTGGACAGGGCTTCTCACCCCTCCACTTT
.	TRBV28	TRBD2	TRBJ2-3	CASSLSSGGYTDTQYF	TGTGCCAGCAGTTTAAGTAGCGGGGGGTACACAGATACGCAGTATTTT
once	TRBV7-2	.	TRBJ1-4	CASSNSPGQSEKLFF	TGTGCCAGCAGTAACTCCCCGGGACAAAGTGAAAAACTGTTTTTT
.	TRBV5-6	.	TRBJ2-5	CASSSGVRVRQETQYF	TGTGCCAGCAGCTCAGGAGTGAGGGTTCGGCAAGAGACCCAGTACTTC
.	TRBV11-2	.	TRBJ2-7	CASSLDESYEQYF	TGTGCCAGCAGCTTAGATGAGAGTTACGAGCAGTACTTC
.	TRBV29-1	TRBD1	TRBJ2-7	CSVATGEAYEQYF	TGCAGCGTGGCCACAGGGGAAGCCTACGAGCAGTACTTC
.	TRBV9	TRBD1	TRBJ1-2	CASSVATGKSNYGYTF	TGTGCCAGCAGCGTGGCGACAGGGAAGTCTAACTATGGCTACACCTTC
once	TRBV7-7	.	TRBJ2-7	CASSPGLDYEQYF	TGTGCCAGCAGCCCGGGACTCGACTACGAGCAGTACTTC
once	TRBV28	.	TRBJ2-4	CASSLVAGTLAKNIQYF	TGTGCCAGCAGTTTAGTCGCGGGGACCCTAGCCAAAAACATTCAGTACTTC
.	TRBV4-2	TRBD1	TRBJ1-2	CASSQETGGHGYTF	TGTGCCAGCAGCCAAGAGACAGGGGGACATGGCTACACCTTC
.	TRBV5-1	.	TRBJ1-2	CASSFKGDYGYTF	TGCGCCAGCAGCTTCAAGGGGGACTATGGCTACACCTTC
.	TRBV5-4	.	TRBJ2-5	CASSQVGAAGTQYF	TGTGCCAGCAGCCAAGTTGGGGCCGCCGGGACCCAGTACTTC
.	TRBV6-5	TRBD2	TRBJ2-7	CASSYKRGSRYYEQYF	TGTGCCAGCAGTTATAAGCGGGGCTCGAGATACTACGAGCAGTACTTC
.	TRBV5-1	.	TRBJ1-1	CASSLESRAGTEAFF	TGCGCCAGCAGCTTGGAAAGTAGGGCGGGCACTGAAGCTTTCTTT
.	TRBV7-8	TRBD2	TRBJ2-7	CASSLSRTSGGAMPYEQYF	TGTGCCAGCAGCTTATCCCGGACTAGCGGGGGGGCTATGCCCTACGAGCAGTACTTC
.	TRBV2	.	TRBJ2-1	CATPGVHNEQFF	TGTGCCACCCCGGGGGTCCACAATGAGCAGTTCTTC
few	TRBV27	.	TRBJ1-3	CASSPLRGNTIYF	TGTGCCAGCAGTCCCCTCAGGGGAAACACCATATATTTT
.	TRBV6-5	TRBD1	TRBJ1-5	CASSKGQGSVQPQHF	TGTGCCAGCAGTAAAGGACAGGGGTCGGTGCAGCCCCAGCATTTT
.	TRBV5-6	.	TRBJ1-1	CASSFGGASTEAFF	TGTGCCAGCAGCTTCGGGGGGGCGAGTACTGAAGCTTTCTTT
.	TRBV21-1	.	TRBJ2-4	CASSKSHRTPDKKYF	TGTGCCAGCAGCAAAAGCCATCGCACCCCGGACAAGAAGTACTTC
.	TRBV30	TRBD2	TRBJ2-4	CAWSDSPGGILSSAKNIQYF	TGTGCCTGGAGTGACTCGCCCGGGGGGATTCTTTCGAGTGCCAAAAACATTCAGTACTTC
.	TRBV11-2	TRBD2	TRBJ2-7	CASSLEGLAYEQYF	TGTGCCAGCAGCTTAGAAGGACTAGCCTACGAGCAGTACTTC
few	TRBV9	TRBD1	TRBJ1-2	CASSADRGYGYTF	TGTGCCAGCAGCGCAGACAGGGGCTATGGCTACACCTTC
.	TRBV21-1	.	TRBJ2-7	CASSKGTGTSYEQYF	TGTGCCAGCAGCAAGGGGACAGGGACGTCCTACGAGCAGTACTTC
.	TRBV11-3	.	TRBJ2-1	CASSFSRTEQFF	TGTGCCAGCAGCTTCTCTAGAACTGAGCAGTTCTTC
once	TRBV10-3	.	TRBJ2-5	CAISESSRETQYF	TGTGCCATCAGTGAGTCGAGCAGGGAGACCCAGTACTTC
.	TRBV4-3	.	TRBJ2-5	CASAQQGGLSQETQYF	TGCGCCAGCGCCCAGCAAGGAGGCCTATCCCAAGAGACCCAGTACTTC
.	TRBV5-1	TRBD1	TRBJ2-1	CASSRDSSYNEQFF	TGCGCCAGCAGCCGGGACAGCTCCTACAATGAGCAGTTCTTC
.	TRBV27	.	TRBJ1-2	CASRDNSARGGYTF	TGTGCCAGCCGGGACAACTCCGCGAGAGGCGGCTACACCTTC
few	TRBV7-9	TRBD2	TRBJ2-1	CASSSDSGEMNEQFF	TGTGCCAGCAGCTCGGATAGCGGGGAGATGAATGAGCAGTTCTTC
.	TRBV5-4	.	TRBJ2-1	CASSSPDQIYNEQFF	TGTGCCAGCAGTTCCCCCGATCAGATATACAATGAGCAGTTCTTC
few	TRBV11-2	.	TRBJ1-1	CASSRDRGTGEAFF	TGTGCCAGCAGCCGTGACAGAGGTACTGGTGAAGCTTTCTTT
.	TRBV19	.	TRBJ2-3	CASSISGVWTDTQYF	TGTGCCAGTAGTATATCGGGGGTGTGGACAGATACGCAGTATTTT
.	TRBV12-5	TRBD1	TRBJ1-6	CASGLDRGPQSPLHF	TGTGCTAGTGGTTTGGACAGGGGGCCACAGTCACCCCTCCACTTT
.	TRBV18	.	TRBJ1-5	CASSPGRGEEPQHF	TGTGCCAGCTCACCTGGACGGGGAGAGGAGCCCCAGCATTTT
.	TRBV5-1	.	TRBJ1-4	CASSLALATNEKLFF	TGCGCCAGCAGCTTGGCTCTTGCAACTAATGAAAAACTGTTTTTT
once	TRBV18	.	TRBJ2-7	CASSPPRGEGDEQYF	TGTGCCAGCTCACCACCGCGGGGCGAAGGGGACGAGCAGTACTTC
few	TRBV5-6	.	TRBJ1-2	CASSPHRVYGYTF	TGTGCCAGCAGCCCCCACAGGGTCTATGGCTACACCTTC
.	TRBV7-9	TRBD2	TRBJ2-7	CSSSLPLAGAYEQYF	TGTTCCAGCAGCTTACCGCTAGCGGGGGCATACGAGCAGTACTTC
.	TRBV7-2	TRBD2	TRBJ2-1	CASSSASGGAAYNEQFF	TGTGCCAGCAGCTCAGCTAGCGGGGGGGCCGCGTACAATGAGCAGTTCTTC